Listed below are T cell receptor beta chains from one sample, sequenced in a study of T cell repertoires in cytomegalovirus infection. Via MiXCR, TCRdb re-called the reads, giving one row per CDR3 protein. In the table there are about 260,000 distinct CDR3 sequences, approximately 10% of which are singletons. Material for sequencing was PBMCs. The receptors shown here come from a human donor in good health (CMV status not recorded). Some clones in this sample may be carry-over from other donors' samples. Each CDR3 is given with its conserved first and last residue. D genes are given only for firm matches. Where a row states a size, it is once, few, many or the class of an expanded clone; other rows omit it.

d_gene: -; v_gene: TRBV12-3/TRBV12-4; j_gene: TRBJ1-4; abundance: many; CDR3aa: CASSFRGATNEKLFF; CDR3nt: TGTGCCAGCAGCTTCCGGGGCGCAACTAATGAAAAACTGTTTTTT
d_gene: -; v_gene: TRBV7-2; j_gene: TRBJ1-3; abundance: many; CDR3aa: CASSLQADGNTIYF; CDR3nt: TGTGCCAGCAGCTTACAGGCGGACGGAAACACCATATATTTT
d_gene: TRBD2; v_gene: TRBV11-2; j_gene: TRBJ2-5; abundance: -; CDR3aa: CASKRLAGDQETQYF; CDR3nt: TGTGCCAGCAAACGACTAGCGGGGGACCAAGAGACCCAGTACTTC
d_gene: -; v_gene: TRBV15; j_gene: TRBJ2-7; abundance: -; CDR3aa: CATSRADRPYEQYF; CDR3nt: TGTGCCACCAGCAGAGCGGACCGACCATACGAGCAGTACTTC
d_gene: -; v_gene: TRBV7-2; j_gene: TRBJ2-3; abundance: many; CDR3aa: CASSFGGHDTQYF; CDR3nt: TGTGCCAGCAGCTTCGGGGGCCACGATACGCAGTATTTT
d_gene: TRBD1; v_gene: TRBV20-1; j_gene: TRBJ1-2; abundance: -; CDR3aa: CSALKDREGGYTF; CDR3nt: TGCAGTGCCCTAAAGGACAGGGAAGGTGGCTACACCTTC
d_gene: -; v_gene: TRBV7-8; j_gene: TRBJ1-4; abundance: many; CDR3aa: CASSFLTNEKLFF; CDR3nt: TGTGCCAGCAGCTTCTTAACTAATGAAAAACTGTTTTTT
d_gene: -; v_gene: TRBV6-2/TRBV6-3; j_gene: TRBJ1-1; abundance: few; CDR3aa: CASSYLGERSEAFF; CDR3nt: TGTGCCAGCAGTTACTTAGGGGAAAGGTCTGAAGCTTTCTTT
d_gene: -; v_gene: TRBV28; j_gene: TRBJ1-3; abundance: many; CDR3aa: CASTKSPKGYSGNTIYF; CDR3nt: TGTGCCAGCACCAAATCACCGAAGGGGTACTCTGGAAACACCATATATTTT
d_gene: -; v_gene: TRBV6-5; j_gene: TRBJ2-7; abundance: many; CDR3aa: CASSYAVGVQHEQYF; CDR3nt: TGTGCCAGCAGTTACGCCGTCGGGGTTCAACACGAGCAGTACTTC
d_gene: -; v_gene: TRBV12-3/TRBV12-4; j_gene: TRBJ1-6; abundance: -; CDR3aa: CASSLGDMRASPLHF; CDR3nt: TGTGCCAGCAGTTTAGGGGACATGAGGGCTTCACCCCTCCACTTT
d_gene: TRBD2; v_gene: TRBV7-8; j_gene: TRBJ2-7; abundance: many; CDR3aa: CASSLTGREGIYEQYF; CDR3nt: TGTGCCAGCAGCTTAACAGGGCGGGAGGGGATCTACGAGCAGTACTTC
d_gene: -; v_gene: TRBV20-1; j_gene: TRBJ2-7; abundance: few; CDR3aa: CSAVSLSGSSYEQYF; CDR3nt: TGCAGTGCGGTCTCCTTGAGCGGGTCCTCCTACGAGCAGTACTTC
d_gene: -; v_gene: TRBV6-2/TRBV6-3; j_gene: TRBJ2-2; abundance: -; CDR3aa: CASRTVNTGELFF; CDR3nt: TGTGCCAGCAGGACAGTTAACACCGGGGAGCTGTTTTTT
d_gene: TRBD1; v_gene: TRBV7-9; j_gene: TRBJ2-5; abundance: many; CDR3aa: CASSSGTADQETQYF; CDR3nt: TGTGCCAGCAGCTCCGGGACAGCTGATCAAGAGACCCAGTACTTC
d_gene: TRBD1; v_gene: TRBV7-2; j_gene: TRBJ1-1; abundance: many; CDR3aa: CASSFPDRVTEAFF; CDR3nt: TGTGCCAGCAGCTTTCCGGACAGGGTTACTGAAGCTTTCTTT
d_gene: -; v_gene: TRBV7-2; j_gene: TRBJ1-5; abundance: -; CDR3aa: CASSPMGGPQHF; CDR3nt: TGTGCCAGCAGCCCCATGGGGGGGCCCCAGCATTTT
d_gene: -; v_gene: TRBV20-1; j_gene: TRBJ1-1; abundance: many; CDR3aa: CSASGLMNTEAFF; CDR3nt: TGCAGTGCTAGCGGGTTGATGAACACTGAAGCTTTCTTT
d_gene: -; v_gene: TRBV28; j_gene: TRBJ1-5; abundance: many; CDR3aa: CASCIPWVSNQPQHF; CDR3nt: TGTGCCAGCTGCATCCCGTGGGTCAGCAATCAGCCCCAGCATTTT
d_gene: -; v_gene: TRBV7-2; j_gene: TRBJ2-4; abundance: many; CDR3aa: CASSLGGGRARSSWGQYF; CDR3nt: TGTGCCAGCAGCTTAGGGGGGGGCAGGGCCCGTTCCTCCTGGGGTCAGTACTTC
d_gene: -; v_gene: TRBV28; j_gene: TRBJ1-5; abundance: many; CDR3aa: CASRFQGSNQPQHF; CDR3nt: TGTGCCAGCAGGTTCCAGGGGAGCAATCAGCCCCAGCATTTT
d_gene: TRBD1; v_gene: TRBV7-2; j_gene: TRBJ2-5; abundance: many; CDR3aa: CASSWTGSWLETQYF; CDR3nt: TGTGCCAGCAGCTGGACAGGGAGTTGGTTAGAGACCCAGTACTTC
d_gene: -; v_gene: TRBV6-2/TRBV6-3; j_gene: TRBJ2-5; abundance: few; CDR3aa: CASSYGGFVQETQYF; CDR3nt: TGTGCCAGCAGTTATGGAGGATTCGTCCAAGAGACCCAGTACTTC
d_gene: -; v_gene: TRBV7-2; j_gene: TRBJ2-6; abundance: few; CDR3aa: CASSLQALRPGANVLTF; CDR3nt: TGTGCCAGCAGCTTACAGGCTCTTCGTCCTGGGGCCAACGTCCTGACTTTC
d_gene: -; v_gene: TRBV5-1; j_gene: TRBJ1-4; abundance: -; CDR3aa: CASSLSGQSAEKLFF; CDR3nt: TGCGCCAGCAGCTTGTCCGGACAGTCTGCTGAAAAACTGTTTTTT
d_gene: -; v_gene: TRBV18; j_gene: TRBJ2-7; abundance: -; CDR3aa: CASSLKAPGALTYEQYF; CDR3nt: TGTGCCAGCTCACTTAAAGCGCCAGGGGCCCTCACTTACGAGCAGTACTTC
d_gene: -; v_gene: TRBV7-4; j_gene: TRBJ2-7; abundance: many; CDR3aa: CASSLTSFSYEQYF; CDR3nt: TGTGCCAGCAGCTTAACTAGCTTCTCCTACGAGCAGTACTTC
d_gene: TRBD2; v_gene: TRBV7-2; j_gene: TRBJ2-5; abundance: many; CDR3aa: CASSTRLAGEETQYF; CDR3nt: TGTGCCAGCAGCACCCGACTAGCGGGGGAAGAGACCCAGTACTTC
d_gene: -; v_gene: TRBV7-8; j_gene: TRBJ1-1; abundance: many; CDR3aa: CASSSTGTSTEAFF; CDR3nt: TGTGCCAGCAGCTCTACCGGGACATCAACTGAAGCTTTCTTT
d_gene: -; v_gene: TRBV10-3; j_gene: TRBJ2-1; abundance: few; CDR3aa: CAISEGMSVDEQFF; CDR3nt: TGTGCCATCAGTGAAGGAATGAGCGTGGATGAGCAGTTCTTC
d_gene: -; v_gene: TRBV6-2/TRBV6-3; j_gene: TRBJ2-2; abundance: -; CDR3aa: CASSYSKVRGLANTGELFF; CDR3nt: TGTGCCAGCAGTTACTCGAAAGTAAGGGGTCTCGCGAACACCGGGGAGCTGTTTTTT
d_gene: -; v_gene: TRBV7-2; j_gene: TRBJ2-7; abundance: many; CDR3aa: CASRSEGYEQYF; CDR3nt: TGTGCCAGCAGATCGGAGGGATACGAGCAGTACTTC
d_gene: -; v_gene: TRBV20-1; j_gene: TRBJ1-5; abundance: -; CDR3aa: CSAAGTDFAKTQHF; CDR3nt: TGCAGTGCCGCCGGGACGGATTTTGCTAAGACCCAGCATTTT
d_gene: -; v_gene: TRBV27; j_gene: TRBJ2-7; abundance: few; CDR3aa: CASSPAGRLSYEQYF; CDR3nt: TGTGCCAGCAGTCCCGCGGGACGCCTCTCCTACGAGCAGTACTTC
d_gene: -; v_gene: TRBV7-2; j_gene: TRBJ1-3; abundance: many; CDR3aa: CASRALGGYSGNTIYF; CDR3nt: TGTGCCAGCAGGGCCTTGGGGGGTTACTCTGGAAACACCATATATTTT
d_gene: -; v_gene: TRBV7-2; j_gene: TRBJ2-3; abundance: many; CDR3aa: CASSFYRADTQYF; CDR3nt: TGTGCCAGCAGCTTCTACAGGGCAGATACGCAGTATTTT
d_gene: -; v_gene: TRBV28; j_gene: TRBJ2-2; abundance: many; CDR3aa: CASSLLEKSTGELFF; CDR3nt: TGTGCCAGCAGTTTATTGGAAAAATCTACCGGGGAGCTGTTTTTT
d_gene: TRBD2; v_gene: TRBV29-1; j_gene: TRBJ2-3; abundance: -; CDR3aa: CSVKRGGTYDTQYF; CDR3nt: TGCAGCGTAAAGCGGGGCGGGACTTATGATACGCAGTATTTT
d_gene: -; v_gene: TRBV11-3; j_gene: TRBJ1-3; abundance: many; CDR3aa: CASSLTDVGFGNTIYF; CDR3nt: TGTGCCAGCAGCTTGACCGACGTTGGTTTTGGAAACACCATATATTTT
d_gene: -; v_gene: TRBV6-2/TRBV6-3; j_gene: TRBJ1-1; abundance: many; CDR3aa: CASMDRITEAFF; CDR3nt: TGTGCCAGTATGGACAGAATCACTGAAGCTTTCTTT
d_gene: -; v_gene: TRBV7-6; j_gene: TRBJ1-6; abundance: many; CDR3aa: CASSGQIHNSPLHF; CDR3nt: TGTGCCAGCAGTGGACAGATCCATAATTCACCCCTCCACTTT
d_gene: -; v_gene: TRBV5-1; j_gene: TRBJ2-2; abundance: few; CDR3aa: CASSLEAGRTGELFF; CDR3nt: TGCGCCAGCAGCTTGGAAGCGGGTCGCACCGGGGAGCTGTTTTTT
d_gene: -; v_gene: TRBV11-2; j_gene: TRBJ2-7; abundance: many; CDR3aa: CASSPWPGNYEQYF; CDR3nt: TGTGCCAGCAGCCCCTGGCCAGGGAACTACGAGCAGTACTTC
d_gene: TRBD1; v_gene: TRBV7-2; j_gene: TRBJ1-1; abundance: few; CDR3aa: CASSLAERGLGGNTEAFF; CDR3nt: TGTGCCAGCAGCTTAGCTGAGAGGGGGCTAGGAGGTAACACTGAAGCTTTCTTT
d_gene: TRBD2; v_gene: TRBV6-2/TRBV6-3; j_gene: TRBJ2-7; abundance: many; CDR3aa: CASSPGTSAFEQYF; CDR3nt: TGTGCCAGCAGTCCCGGGACTAGCGCTTTCGAGCAGTACTTC
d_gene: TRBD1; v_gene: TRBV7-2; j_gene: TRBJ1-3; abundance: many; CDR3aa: CASSSGQGSLIISGNTIYF; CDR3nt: TGTGCCAGCAGCTCTGGACAGGGATCTCTTATAATCTCTGGAAACACCATATATTTT
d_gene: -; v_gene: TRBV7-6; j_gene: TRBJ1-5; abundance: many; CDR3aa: CASSLEGGSQPQHF; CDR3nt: TGTGCCAGCAGCTTAGAAGGGGGAAGTCAGCCCCAGCATTTT
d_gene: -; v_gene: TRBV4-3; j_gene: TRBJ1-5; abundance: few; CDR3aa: CASSQEFDSNQPQHF; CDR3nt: TGCGCCAGCAGCCAAGAATTCGATAGCAATCAGCCCCAGCATTTT
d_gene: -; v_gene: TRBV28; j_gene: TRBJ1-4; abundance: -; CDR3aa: CASRFTTPMGEKLFF; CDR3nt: TGTGCCAGTCGATTCACAACCCCGATGGGTGAAAAACTGTTTTTT